The 3 T cell receptor beta chains given below trace back to one sample, sequenced in a study of cytomegalovirus exposure and HLA in healthy donors. Libraries were prepared by immunoSEQ multiplex PCR; TCRdb keeps only in-frame clonotypes and omits some of them. The sample includes over 250,000 clones, 86% of them seen just once. Sequencing was performed on PBMCs. The receptors here all came from a woman aged 18-29 years in good health and CMV-seronegative.

The rearrangement joins TRBV25-1 to TRBJ2-1; 12 bases line up with TRBD2. The germline V gene has CDR1 MGHDK and CDR2 SYGVNS. Unmatched junction bases numbered 12, after V lost 1 base and J lost 8 bases. The CDR3 covers 18 residues. The CDR3 sequence is CASSESVSPSGGVDEQFF. In DNA form, the CDR3 reads TGTGCCAGCAGTGAATCTGTTTCGCCTAGCGGGGGGGTGGATGAGCAGTTCTTC.

The chain uses TRBV29-1 and TRBJ2-1, with 8 bases fitting TRBD2. The CDR3 totals 16 residues. Trimming cost V 2 bases and J 2 bases; bases outside gene matches: 8. Germline V CDR1 and CDR2: SQVTM, ANQGSEA. CDR3 in amino acids: CSVESLSGSPYNEQFF. CDR3 sequence (DNA): TGCAGCGTTGAATCCCTAAGCGGGAGCCCCTACAATGAGCAGTTCTTC.

The rearrangement uses TRBV18 and TRBJ2-1; 8 nucleotides match TRBD1. With 5 bases clipped from V and 6 bases from J, the junction kept 9 bases outside the gene matches. Per the germline V gene, CDR1 is KGHSH and CDR2 is LQKENI. This CDR3 region has 15 residues. This chain's CDR3 is CASSTSATGGNEQFF. As DNA, the CDR3 is TGTGCCAGCTCAACTTCGGCCACAGGGGGCAATGAGCAGTTCTTC.